Listed below are T cell receptor beta chains from one sample, sequenced in a study of vaccination and CD4 T cells after COVID-19. Antigens for these TCRs are unknown. A single record per CDR3 protein comes from TCRdb applying MiXCR to the PCR reads. The sample yields roughly 22,000 distinct CDR3 sequences, 32% seen once. The sequenced sample was cultured CD4+ T cells from blood. These receptors were taken from a human donor with COVID-19. Both conserved end residues are part of each CDR3. Fields, in order: CDR3 DNA, CDR3 protein, V gene, D gene, J gene, clone size. The D gene is left open where the match is weak. Only some rows state a clone size, as once, few, many or a class for expanded clones.

cdr3_nt: TGTGCCAGTAGGTTGAAGACTTATGGCTACACCTTC
cdr3_aa: CASRLKTYGYTF
v_call: TRBV19
d_call: -
j_call: TRBJ1-2
clone_size: few

cdr3_nt: TGTGCCAGCAGAAGAACGGGACTAGCGGGGGCGGATACGCAGTATTTT
cdr3_aa: CASRRTGLAGADTQYF
v_call: TRBV7-9
d_call: TRBD2
j_call: TRBJ2-3
clone_size: few

cdr3_nt: TGTGCCAGCAGCTTTCTTACCATCCGGGACAGGGGCATTAATGAGCAGTTCTTC
cdr3_aa: CASSFLTIRDRGINEQFF
v_call: TRBV7-9
d_call: TRBD1
j_call: TRBJ2-1
clone_size: -

cdr3_nt: TGCAGTGCTCAGGGTACGGCGGGGGGGCTGGATACGCAGTATTTT
cdr3_aa: CSAQGTAGGLDTQYF
v_call: TRBV20-1
d_call: TRBD2
j_call: TRBJ2-3
clone_size: few

cdr3_nt: TGTGCCACCAGTGATTTGGTAGCGGGGGGGGGCAATGAGCAGTTCTTC
cdr3_aa: CATSDLVAGGGNEQFF
v_call: TRBV24-1
d_call: TRBD2
j_call: TRBJ2-1
clone_size: few

cdr3_nt: TGTGCCAGCAGTGAAACGGCGGGGTGGGGTGTTTCCTATAATTCACCCCTCCACTTT
cdr3_aa: CASSETAGWGVSYNSPLHF
v_call: TRBV6-1
d_call: -
j_call: TRBJ1-6
clone_size: few

cdr3_nt: TGTGCCAGCAGTACCAACACCTACGAGCAGTACTTC
cdr3_aa: CASSTNTYEQYF
v_call: TRBV27
d_call: -
j_call: TRBJ2-7
clone_size: few

cdr3_nt: TGTGCCAGCAGGACCGACACAGCATACTATGGCTACACCTTC
cdr3_aa: CASRTDTAYYGYTF
v_call: TRBV6-1
d_call: -
j_call: TRBJ1-2
clone_size: -

cdr3_nt: TGTGCCAGCAGCGCTGAACAGGGTCTCTATGGCTACACCTTC
cdr3_aa: CASSAEQGLYGYTF
v_call: TRBV9
d_call: -
j_call: TRBJ1-2
clone_size: few

cdr3_nt: TGCAGCGTTGAAGATCCGGGGGAAGCTTTCTTT
cdr3_aa: CSVEDPGEAFF
v_call: TRBV29-1
d_call: -
j_call: TRBJ1-1
clone_size: -

cdr3_nt: TGTGCCAGCAGCTTGAGAGGGACGGGAAGCAATCAGCCCCAGCATTTT
cdr3_aa: CASSLRGTGSNQPQHF
v_call: TRBV5-4
d_call: -
j_call: TRBJ1-5
clone_size: few

cdr3_nt: TGTGCCTGGAACGGGCAGGGGGCCAGAAGTTCACCCCTCCACTTT
cdr3_aa: CAWNGQGARSSPLHF
v_call: TRBV30
d_call: TRBD1
j_call: TRBJ1-6
clone_size: -